The 18 T cell receptor beta chains below come from one sample, sequenced in a study of CD8+CD57+ T cells in acquired aplastic anemia. CDR3 and TCR beta VDJ profiling relied on a genomic DNA template. MiXCR, applied by TCRdb to the reads, yields one record per CDR3 protein. In the table there are 400,000 to 500,000 distinct CDR3 sequences, about 70% of which are singletons. The sample consisted of sorted CD4+, CD8+, or CD8+CD57+ T cells (not recorded which) from PBMCs. These receptors all stem from a human donor in good health, serving as a control.

The chain couples TRBV12-3 or TRBV12-4 to TRBJ1-5; no reliable D call. Trimming took off 5 bases at V and 5 bases at J, with 10 bases between the two ends. The CDR3 length is 13 residues. CDR3 residues: CASSRQKDQPQHF. The CDR3 DNA reads as TGTGCCAGCAGTCGCCAGAAAGATCAGCCCCAGCATTTT.

Details on this clonotype: Because the CDR3's place on the DNA is in doubt, the DNA is left out and the CDR3 is given as listed by TCRdb. The gene calls are TRBV29-1 and TRBJ2-7; TRBD1 is the table's D call, not checked against the DNA. The CDR3 region is 20 residues in length, termini included. Germline CDR1 is SQVTM and CDR2 is ANQGSEA. CDR3 in amino acids: CSVELRTLKPSLDKAPDQYF.

This clonotype was observed many times. The chain uses TRBV20-1 and TRBJ1-4; tentatively, D is TRBD1 (5 bases). The CDR3 contains 12 residues. The germline CDR1 and CDR2 sequences are DFQATT and SNEGSKA (reference sequence). V gave up 0 bases and J gave up 7 bases, with 6 bases separating them. The CDR3 nucleotides read TGCAGTGCTAGAGACAGGGCTGAAAAACTGTTTTTT. Translating gives CSARDRAEKLFF.

The chain carries TRBV9 and TRBJ2-7; D remains unclear. The germline V gene has CDR1 SGDLS and CDR2 YYNGEE. This CDR3 is 14 amino acids long. V was pared by 4 bases and J by 6 bases, with 17 bases between. The CDR3 is CASSYAEPAVEQYF. The CDR3 bases are TGTGCCAGCAGCTATGCCGAGCCCGCCGTCGAGCAGTACTTC.

This clonotype was seen at least ten times. The chain carries TRBV6-2 or TRBV6-3 and TRBJ2-7; 10 bases agree with TRBD2. Per the germline V gene, CDR1 is MNHEY and CDR2 is SVGEGT. V dropped 4 bases and J dropped 2; count of bases not matched to a gene: 11. CDR3 size: 17 residues. For the CDR3, the DNA is TGTGCCAGCAGTTTATTACCCGGGACTAGCGTCACCTACGAGCAGTACTTC. This translates into CASSLLPGTSVTYEQYF.

This clonotype has a count of ten or more. This chain connects TRBV7-2 to TRBJ2-7, with D possibly being TRBD1 (5 bases). CDR3 length: 13 amino acids. In germline, CDR1 is SGHTA, CDR2 FQGNSA. V lost 1 base and J 5 bases, leaving 9 bases between the germline ends. Written as DNA, the CDR3 is TGTGCCAGCAGCTTAGGATCAGGGAACGAGCAGTACTTC. This encodes CASSLGSGNEQYF.

This chain links TRBV7-2 with TRBJ2-5; tentatively, D is TRBD1 (5 bases). Deletions cut 7 bases from V and 13 bases from J, with 28 bases between. The CDR3 sequence is 15 residues long. Germline V gives CDR1 SGHTA, CDR2 FQGNSA. The CDR3 spells CASTFDRTNEKLLYF. The DNA for the CDR3 is TGTGCCAGCACCTTTGACAGAACTAATGAAAAACTGCTGTACTTC.

With respect to this clonotype: This is likely a read error, given that the CDR3 carries no conserved phenylalanine or tryptophan at its end. The chain carries TRBV12-3 or TRBV12-4 and TRBJ2-1; 11 positions agree with TRBD2. This CDR3 region has 17 residues. The junction had 13 bases not matched to a gene; V was cut back by 7 bases and J by 5 bases. The CDR3 protein is CASTVGPSGGMDNEQFL. In DNA form, the CDR3 reads TGTGCCAGCACAGTTGGCCCTAGCGGGGGGATGGACAATGAGCAGTTCCTC.

This clonotype appeared a single time. It is likely a read error, because the conserved phenylalanine at the end of the CDR3 is missing. The genes are TRBV15 and TRBJ2-7; tentatively, D is TRBD1 or TRBD2 (5 bases each). Germline CDR1 and CDR2: LNHNV and YYDKDF (reference sequence). V dropped 0 bases and J dropped 6 bases, with 9 bases sitting between them. The CDR3 consists of 13 residues. CDR3 DNA: TGTGCCACCAGCAGAGAAAGGGGACGCGAGCAGTACACC. This codes for CATSRERGREQYT.

V and J are TRBV12-3 or TRBV12-4 and TRBJ1-2; TRBD1 matches 7 bases. With 7 bases clipped from V and 4 bases from J, the junction kept 6 bases outside the gene matches. This CDR3 has 13 residues. The CDR3 region has the DNA TGTGCCAGCACTCCCGACAGGGCCTATGGCTACACCTTC. Protein sequence: CASTPDRAYGYTF.

This chain connects TRBV7-2 to TRBJ2-3; possible D gene TRBD1, 6 bases. Germline loops: CDR1 SGHTA, CDR2 FQGNSA. This CDR3 spans 16 amino acids. V was shortened by 0 bases and J by 11 bases, with 21 bases between the two germline ends. The CDR3 reads CASSLAAGDNSDEQYF. The CDR3 coding sequence is TGTGCCAGCAGCTTAGCCGCAGGGGACAACTCCGATGAGCAGTATTTT.

On this clonotype itself: Here the CDR3 omits its conserved ending phenylalanine or tryptophan, so a read error is the likely source. The genes are TRBV2 and TRBJ2-7, with 8 bases matching TRBD1. CDR1 and CDR2 (germline): SNHLY, FYNNEI. This CDR3 spans 16 amino acids. The J segment lost 8 bases and the V segment lost 5 bases, leaving 17 bases of the junction unmatched. CDR3 sequence (DNA): TGTGCCAGCAGTCAAACCGGGACAGGCAATCAGCCCCAGCAGTACAGC. This sequence encodes CASSQTGTGNQPQQYS.

The table lists this clonotype with a few counts. The chain carries TRBV7-8 and TRBJ2-1, with D possibly being TRBD1 (5 bases). CDR3 length: 13 residues. Deletions cut 3 bases from V and 8 bases from J, with 11 bases between. CDR1 and CDR2 from the germline V gene are SGHVS and FQNEAQ. DNA of the CDR3: TGTGCCAGCAGCTTGGAAAGGGGATATGAGCAGTTCTTC. As protein: CASSLERGYEQFF.

This clonotype was seen ten or more times. This chain joins TRBV29-1 and TRBJ2-7, with TRBD2 as a possible D gene (7 bases). Germline CDR1 and CDR2: SQVTM and ANQGSEA. V was trimmed by 0 bases and J by 3 bases, leaving 12 bases between them. This CDR3 comprises 14 residues. CDR3 nucleotides: TGCAGCGTTGAAGATCAAGGGGGGGGCTACGAGCAGTACTTC. Encoded protein: CSVEDQGGGYEQYF.

Notes on this clonotype: One base away lies a much larger clone, so this may be a sequencing read error. The CDR3 DNA sequence: TGTGCCAGCAGCCGGGGAAGTAATGAAATACTGTTTTTT. It is translated as CASSRGSNEILFF. This chain uses TRBV6-1 with TRBJ1-4; no clear D gene. CDR1 and CDR2 from the germline V gene are MNHNS and SASEGT. This CDR3 has 13 residues.

The gene calls are TRBV18 and TRBJ1-2, with 8 bases lining up with TRBD1. In germline, CDR1 is KGHSH, CDR2 LQKENI. With 3 bases clipped from V and 1 base from J, the junction kept 1 base outside the gene matches. The CDR3 length is 14 residues. CDR3 region: CASSPTGDNYGYTF. CDR3 sequence (DNA): TGTGCCAGCTCACCGACAGGGGATAACTATGGCTACACCTTC.

V is TRBV29-1 and J is TRBJ2-7, with 8 bases aligning to TRBD2. Germline V gene lookup returns CDR1 SQVTM and CDR2 ANQGSEA. V trimming: 5 bases; J trimming: 7 bases; junction bases outside the gene matches: 16. CDR3 length: 15 residues. For the CDR3, the DNA is TGCAGCGTTAGACCCGGGACTAGAACGAACAATGAGCAGTACTTC. Encoded protein: CSVRPGTRTNNEQYF.

V gene TRBV25-1 combines with J gene TRBJ2-7; D is unresolved. V shed 8 bases and J shed 0 bases, with 11 bases lying between them. The germline V gene encodes CDR1 MGHDK and CDR2 SYGVNS. The CDR3 is 13 residues long. CDR3 nucleotide sequence: TGTGCCAGCTCCTCCTTGAGCTCCTACGAGCAGTACTTC. Translated, it gives CASSSLSSYEQYF.